This T cell receptor beta chain was captured in a study of early T cells in non-severe SARS-CoV-2 infection. Study information: With bulk RNA from unsorted whole blood as input, sequencing yielded unpaired chains.

The sample holds many counts of this clonotype. The V gene's germline CDR1 is SGDLS and CDR2 YYNGEE. V was trimmed by 0 bases and J by 7 bases, leaving 5 bases between them. The CDR3 has 13 amino acids. The TCR library protocol attached unique molecular identifiers to the individual cDNA molecules. TCRdb fed the 5' RACE reads into MiXCR, producing one record per CDR3 protein. This table holds 100,000 to 120,000 distinct CDR3 sequences, 9% to 13% found once. The TCR originated in an adult who was a healthcare worker with PCR-confirmed SARS-CoV-2 infection or an uninfected control (not recorded which). This sequence joins TRBV9 and TRBJ1-6; D gene unclear. The specimen was whole blood. The CDR3 sequence is CASSVALNSPLHF. As DNA, the CDR3 is TGTGCCAGCAGCGTAGCGCTGAATTCACCCCTCCACTTT. The whole variable domain, filled in from reference TRBV9 and TRBJ1-6, reads DSGVTQTPKHLITATGQRVTLRCSPRSGDLSVYWYQQSLDQGLQFLIQYYNGEERAKGNILERFSAQQFPDLHSELNLSSLELGDSALYFCASSVALNSPLHFGNGTRLTVT.